This T cell receptor (beta chain) was found in a study of blood T cell repertoires in COVID-19. Study in general: Researchers got acute and convalescent COVID-19 samples from the United States, Italy and Spain. Sources were T cells, B-cell-depleted T cells, or PBMCs; the material itself was cDNA or gDNA.

Authors' methods: Reference gene primer amplification in the assay estimated nucleated cell counts. TCRdb's copy holds only in-frame clones and misses some; the assay was immunoSEQ multiplex PCR. V and J calls plus clone size are reproduced from that table; the DNA served to infer D and trimming. The table shows 240,000 or so clones, with approximately 78% occurring only once. CDR1 MNHEY and CDR2 SVGAGI come from the germline V gene. This CDR3 spans 13 amino acids. Trimming left V 10 bases short and J 2 bases short, with 13 bases between. The source is a woman in her sixties or seventies with active or convalescent COVID-19. The chain has TRBV6-5 and TRBJ2-3; D perhaps matches TRBD1 (6 bases). The material sequenced was peripheral blood. This chain's CDR3 is CATNREYTDTQYF. The CDR3 DNA reads as TGTGCCACAAACAGGGAATACACAGATACGCAGTATTTT.